This TCR beta chain was identified during a study of T cells in localized non-small cell lung cancer. Study findings and constraints: For the top 100 tumor clones, a median roughly 56 also appeared in adjacent lung. Because researchers sequenced only one region of the tumor, heterogeneity is still possible. Exceeding tumor, uninvolved adjacent lung had the highest T cell clonality.

Assay used: immunoSEQ multiplex PCR; TCRdb lists only in-frame clones, some missing. In the table there are about 53,000 clones, roughly 84% of which are singletons. Note on this clone: Antigen unknown.

V was pared by 6 bases and J by 4 bases, with 8 bases between. CDR1 and CDR2 (germline): SGHRS, YFSETQ. The length of the CDR3 is 13 residues. This material consisted of peripheral blood mononuclear cells, taken before any cancer treatment. The clonotype was recovered from a man aged 35-75 years with stage III lung adenocarcinoma. The chain combines TRBV5-1 with TRBJ2-6; the D is unclear. CDR3 coding DNA: TGCGCCAGCACCTACGGAGGGGCCAACGTCCTGACTTTC. Protein: CASTYGGANVLTF. The full variable domain, in which reference TRBV5-1 and TRBJ2-6 provide the parts outside the CDR3, is KAGVTQTPRYLIKTRGQQVTLSCSPISGHRSVSWYQQTPGQGLQFLFEYFSETQRNKGNFPGRFSGRQFSNSRSEMNVSTLELGDSALYLCASTYGGANVLTFGAGSRLTVL.